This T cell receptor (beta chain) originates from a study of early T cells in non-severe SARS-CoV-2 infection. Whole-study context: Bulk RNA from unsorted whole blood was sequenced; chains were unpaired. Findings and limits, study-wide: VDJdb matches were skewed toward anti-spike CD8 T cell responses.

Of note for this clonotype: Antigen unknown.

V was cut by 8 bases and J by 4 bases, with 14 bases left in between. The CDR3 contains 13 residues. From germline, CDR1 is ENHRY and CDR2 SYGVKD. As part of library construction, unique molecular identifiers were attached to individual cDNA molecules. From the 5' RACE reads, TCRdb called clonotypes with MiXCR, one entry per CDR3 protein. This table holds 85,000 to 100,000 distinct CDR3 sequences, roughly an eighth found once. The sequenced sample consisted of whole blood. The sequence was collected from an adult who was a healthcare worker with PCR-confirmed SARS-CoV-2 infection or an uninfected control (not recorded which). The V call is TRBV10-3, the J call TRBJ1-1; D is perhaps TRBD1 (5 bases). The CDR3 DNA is TGTGCCATCCTGGAAGGGGAGGGCACTGAAGCTTTCTTT. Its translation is CAILEGEGTEAFF.